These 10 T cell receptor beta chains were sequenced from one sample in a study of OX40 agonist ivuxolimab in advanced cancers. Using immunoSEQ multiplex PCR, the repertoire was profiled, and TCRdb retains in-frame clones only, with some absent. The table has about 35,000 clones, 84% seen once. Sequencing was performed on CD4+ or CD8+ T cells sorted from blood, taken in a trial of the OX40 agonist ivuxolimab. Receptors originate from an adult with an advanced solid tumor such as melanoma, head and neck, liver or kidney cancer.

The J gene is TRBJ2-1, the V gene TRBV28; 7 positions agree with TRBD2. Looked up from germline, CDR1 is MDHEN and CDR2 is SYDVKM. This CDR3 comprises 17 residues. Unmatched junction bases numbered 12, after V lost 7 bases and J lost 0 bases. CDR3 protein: CASTGAGEPSSYNEQFF. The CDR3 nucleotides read TGTGCCAGCACTGGGGCGGGGGAACCGAGCTCCTACAATGAGCAGTTCTTC.

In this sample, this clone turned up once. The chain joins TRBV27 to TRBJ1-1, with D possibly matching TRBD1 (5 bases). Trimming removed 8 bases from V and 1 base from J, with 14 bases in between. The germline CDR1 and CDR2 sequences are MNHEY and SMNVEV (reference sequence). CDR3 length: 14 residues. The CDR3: CASRPEGRNTEAFF. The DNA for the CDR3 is TGTGCCAGCCGACCAGAGGGGCGGAACACTGAAGCTTTCTTT.

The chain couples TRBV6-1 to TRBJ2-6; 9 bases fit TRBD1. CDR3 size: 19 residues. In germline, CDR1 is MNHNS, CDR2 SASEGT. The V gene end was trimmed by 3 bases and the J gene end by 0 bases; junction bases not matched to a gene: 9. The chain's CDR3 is CASSEGYGTGPSGANVLTF. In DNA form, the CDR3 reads TGTGCCAGCAGTGAGGGTTACGGGACAGGGCCCTCTGGGGCCAACGTCCTGACTTTC.

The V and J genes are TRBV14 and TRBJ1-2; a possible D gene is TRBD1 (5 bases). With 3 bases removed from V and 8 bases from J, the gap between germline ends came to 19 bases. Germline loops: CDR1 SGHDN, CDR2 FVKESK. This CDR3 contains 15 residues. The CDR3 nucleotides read TGTGCCAGCAGCCAGGGGGGGAACGTTAACTCGGGCTACACCTTC. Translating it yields CASSQGGNVNSGYTF.

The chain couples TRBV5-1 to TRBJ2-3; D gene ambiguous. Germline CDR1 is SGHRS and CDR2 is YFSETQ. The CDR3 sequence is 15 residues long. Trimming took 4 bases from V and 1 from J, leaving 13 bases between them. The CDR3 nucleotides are TGCGCCAGCAGCGTCGTAACGGCAGGCACAGATACGCAGTATTTT. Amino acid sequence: CASSVVTAGTDTQYF.

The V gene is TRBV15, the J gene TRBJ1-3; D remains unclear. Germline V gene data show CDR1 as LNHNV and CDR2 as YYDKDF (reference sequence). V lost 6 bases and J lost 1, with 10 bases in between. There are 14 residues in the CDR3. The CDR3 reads CATSWSFSGNTIYF. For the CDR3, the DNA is TGTGCCACCAGTTGGAGCTTTTCTGGAAACACCATATATTTT. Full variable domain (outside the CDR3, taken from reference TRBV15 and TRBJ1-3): DAMVIQNPRYQVTQFGKPVTLSCSQTLNHNVMYWYQQKSSQAPKLLFHYYDKDFNNEADTPDNFQSRRPNTSFCFLDIRSPGLGDTAMYLCATSWSFSGNTIYFGEGSWLTVV.

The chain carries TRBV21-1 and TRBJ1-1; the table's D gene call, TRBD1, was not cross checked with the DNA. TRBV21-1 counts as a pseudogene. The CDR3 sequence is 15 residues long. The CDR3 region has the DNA TGTGCCAGCAGCCCTCGGACAGGGACTAACACTGAAGCTTTCTTT. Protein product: CASSPRTGTNTEAFF.

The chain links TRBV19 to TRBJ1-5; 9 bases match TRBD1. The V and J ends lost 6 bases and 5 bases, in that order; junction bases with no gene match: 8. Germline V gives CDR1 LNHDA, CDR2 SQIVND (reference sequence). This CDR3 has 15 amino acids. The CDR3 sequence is CASRLNRGPDQPQHF. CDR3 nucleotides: TGTGCCAGTAGGCTTAACAGGGGGCCGGATCAGCCCCAGCATTTT.

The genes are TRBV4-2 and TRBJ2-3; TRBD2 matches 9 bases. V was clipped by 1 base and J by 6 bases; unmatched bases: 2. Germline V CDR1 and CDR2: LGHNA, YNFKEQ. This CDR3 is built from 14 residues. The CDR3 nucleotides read TGTGCCAGCAGCCAAGGCGGGGGGGAGGATACGCAGTATTTT. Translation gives CASSQGGGEDTQYF.

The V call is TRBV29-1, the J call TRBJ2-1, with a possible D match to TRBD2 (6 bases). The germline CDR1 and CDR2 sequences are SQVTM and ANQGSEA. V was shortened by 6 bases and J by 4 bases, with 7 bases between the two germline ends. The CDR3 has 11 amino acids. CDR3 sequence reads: CSVGTYNEQFF. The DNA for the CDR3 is TGCAGCGTGGGGACTTACAATGAGCAGTTCTTC.